The 27 T cell receptor beta chains below all came from one sample that was sequenced in a study. Tregs were sorted as CD4+CD25+CD127-/low cells. One entry per CDR3 protein, called by TCRdb with MiXCR from the 5' RACE reads. The data hold more than 55,000 distinct CDR3 sequences, with less than 30% observed a single time. The sequencing input was tumor-infiltrating Tregs sorted from the breast tumor. These receptors all come from a female donor with breast cancer.

This clonotype appeared many times. The V call is TRBV5-1, the J call TRBJ2-3; 7 nucleotides agree with TRBD2. Germline V gives CDR1 SGHRS, CDR2 YFSETQ. The CDR3 totals 17 residues. V lost 4 bases and J lost 1; bases outside the gene matches: 12. CDR3 region: CASSLPLPSGGTDTQYF. As DNA, the CDR3 is TGCGCCAGCAGCCTACCTCTACCGAGCGGGGGCACAGATACGCAGTATTTT.

The chain combines TRBV6-1 with TRBJ1-2; 8 bases map to TRBD1. This CDR3 contains 14 residues. The J segment lost 4 bases and the V segment lost 2 bases, leaving 3 bases of the junction unmatched. CDR1 is MNHNS and CDR2 is SASEGT in the germline V gene. This CDR3 reads CASSEIGQGYGYTF. The CDR3 DNA reads TGTGCCAGCAGTGAAATAGGACAGGGCTATGGCTACACCTTC.

This sequence joins TRBV7-2 and TRBJ1-2; 10 bases line up with TRBD1. CDR1 is SGHTA, CDR2 FQGNSA, per germline. This CDR3 comprises 18 residues. J gave up 4 bases and V 5 bases, and 16 bases lay outside the gene matches. This chain's CDR3 is CASSPGTGVGLSSYGYTF. In DNA form, the CDR3 reads TGTGCCAGCAGCCCAGGGACAGGGGTTGGGCTTTCTAGCTATGGCTACACCTTC. The whole variable domain, filled in from reference TRBV7-2 and TRBJ1-2, reads GAGVSQSPSNKVTEKGKDVELRCDPISGHTALYWYRQSLGQGLEFLIYFQGNSAPDKSGLPSDRFSAERTGGSVSTLTIQRTQQEDSAVYLCASSPGTGVGLSSYGYTFGSGTRLTVV.

This clonotype is medium-sized by share. This chain uses TRBV20-1 with TRBJ2-5; TRBD1 matches at 10 bases. Germline V lookup: CDR1 DFQATT, CDR2 SNEGSKA (reference sequence). Trimming took 1 base from V and 10 from J; bases not matched to a gene: 9. The CDR3 extends over 14 amino acids. The CDR3 spells CSARAGQGLRDQYF. The CDR3 bases are TGCAGTGCTAGAGCGGGACAGGGGCTTCGGGACCAGTACTTC.

J is TRBJ2-1 and V is TRBV3-1; TRBD1 matches at 8 bases. V lost 1 base, J lost 4 bases, and 0 bases stayed unmatched. This CDR3 is built from 14 residues. Germline assignment: CDR1 LGHDT and CDR2 YNNKEL (reference sequence). CDR3 coding DNA: TGTGCCAGCAGCCAAGGGGACAGGTACAATGAGCAGTTCTTC. It codes for CASSQGDRYNEQFF.

V gene TRBV7-9 combines with J gene TRBJ2-5; TRBD1 matches at 8 bases. With V trimmed by 7 bases and J by 7 bases, 8 bases remained unmatched. The germline V gene encodes CDR1 SEHNR and CDR2 FQNEAQ (reference sequence). This CDR3 has 13 amino acids. For the CDR3, the DNA is TGTGCCAGCAACGAAGACAGGGGCGGGACCCAGTACTTC. It encodes CASNEDRGGTQYF.

This clonotype was seen only a few times. The V and J genes are TRBV28 and TRBJ1-2; no clear D. Per the germline V gene, CDR1 is MDHEN and CDR2 is SYDVKM. With 2 bases removed from V and 2 bases from J, the gap between germline ends came to 3 bases. The CDR3 consists of 12 residues. CDR3 in amino acids: CASSLRNYGYTF. CDR3 nucleotides: TGTGCCAGCAGTTTACGGAACTATGGCTACACCTTC.

As to this clonotype: This may stem from a read error, because a much larger clone lies one nucleotide away. V is TRBV4-2 and J is TRBJ2-3; 8 bases are a match to TRBD1. J was trimmed by 6 bases and V by 5 bases; bases with no gene match: 7. This CDR3 region has 14 residues. Germline loops: CDR1 LGHNA, CDR2 YNFKEQ. Here the CDR3 reads CASSCQGARDTQYF. CDR3 nucleotide sequence: TGTGCCAGCAGCTGCCAGGGGGCTAGGGATACGCAGTATTTT.

In its sample, this clonotype was seen many times. The chain has TRBV7-2 and TRBJ2-3; 8 nucleotides line up with TRBD2. Germline V gene lookup returns CDR1 SGHTA and CDR2 FQGNSA. Germline trimming cut 5 bases from V and 5 bases from J; bases unmatched to any gene: 6. This CDR3 is built from 14 residues. CDR3 sequence (DNA): TGTGCCAGCAGCGGTAGCGGGAACCAAGATACGCAGTATTTT. Translation: CASSGSGNQDTQYF.

The gene calls are TRBV4-3 and TRBJ1-1; a weak D match, TRBD1 (5 bases). The length of the CDR3 is 16 residues. Trimming cost V 2 bases and J 0 bases, with 13 bases left between them. Germline V gene lookup returns CDR1 LGHNA and CDR2 YSLEER. The CDR3, as DNA: TGCGCCAGCAGCCAAAATAAACCAGGGATGAACACTGAAGCTTTCTTT. Translated: CASSQNKPGMNTEAFF.

Of note for this clonotype: A much larger clone differs by one base, so this may be a read error. The CDR3 carries no conserved terminal phenylalanine or tryptophan, so it likely arises from a read error. This chain uses TRBV10-3 with TRBJ1-1, with D maybe TRBD1 (5 bases). Germline V lookup: CDR1 ENHRY, CDR2 SYGVKD. V lost 4 bases and J lost 5, with 17 bases in between. The CDR3 extends over 15 amino acids. As DNA, the CDR3 is TGTGCCATCAGTGCCTCCGGGGCCGGGGGAACTGAAGCTTTCTCT. Translated, it gives CAISASGAGGTEAFS.

In its sample, this clonotype was seen many times. CDR3 amino acids: CASGGKLAGGNEQFF. The CDR3 nucleotides are TGTGCCAGCGGAGGAAAACTAGCGGGAGGAAATGAGCAGTTCTTC. V usage is TRBV6-1 and J usage is TRBJ2-1; 12 nucleotides line up with TRBD2. The CDR3 has 15 residues. V lost 8 bases and J lost 7; bases outside the gene matches: 9. CDR1 and CDR2 (germline): MNHNS, SASEGT.

The chain couples TRBV29-1 to TRBJ2-3; perhaps TRBD1 as D (6 bases). The CDR3 length is 15 residues. Germline V CDR1 and CDR2: SQVTM, ANQGSEA. Trimming cost V 5 bases and J 1 base, with 16 bases left between them. The CDR3 DNA reads as TGCAGCGTTTTGCCAACAGGGAGTGGCACAGATACGCAGTATTTT. Protein: CSVLPTGSGTDTQYF.

V and J are TRBV9 and TRBJ2-7, with D maybe TRBD2 (5 bases). Per germline, CDR1 SGDLS and CDR2 YYNGEE. Trimming stripped 0 bases from V and 6 bases from J, with 13 bases between. CDR3 length: 14 residues. DNA of the CDR3: TGTGCCAGCAGCGTAGGCCCGGGAAATTCCGAGCAGTACTTC. Translated, it gives CASSVGPGNSEQYF.

The CDR3, as DNA: TGCAGTGCTGCCCCGGGGGTGGGACAGATGAGGTCTGGGGCCAACGTCCTGACTTTC. It codes for CSAAPGVGQMRSGANVLTF. V and J are TRBV20-1 and TRBJ2-6; the D gene is possibly TRBD1 (7 bases). This CDR3 is built from 19 residues. Per the germline V gene, CDR1 is DFQATT and CDR2 is SNEGSKA (reference sequence). The V end was cut by 5 bases, the J end by 1 base, with 24 bases between.

V gene TRBV2 combines with J gene TRBJ1-5, with TRBD1 identical over 7 bases. V shed 8 bases and J 7 bases; nucleotides not matched to a gene: 8. Germline V gives CDR1 SNHLY, CDR2 FYNNEI. This CDR3 is built from 13 residues. This CDR3 is CASGSDRAQPQHF. The CDR3 region has the DNA TGTGCCAGCGGGTCTGACAGGGCCCAGCCCCAGCATTTT.

A remark on this clonotype: With a much larger clone just one base away, this may be a read error. This sequence joins TRBV7-9 and TRBJ1-5, with TRBD1 identical over 10 bases. V gave up 7 bases and J gave up 7 bases; unmatched junction bases: 4. The length of the CDR3 is 13 residues. CDR1 and CDR2 (germline): SEHNR, FQNEAQ (reference sequence). The CDR3 coding sequence is TGTGCCAGCACCGGACAGGGGGGACAGCCCCAGCATTTT. Translated, it gives CASTGQGGQPQHF.

This chain links TRBV15 with TRBJ1-1, with D perhaps matching TRBD1 (6 bases). Germline CDR1 is LNHNV and CDR2 is YYDKDF (reference sequence). This CDR3 is 15 amino acids long. V gave up 4 bases and J gave up 0 bases, with 12 bases separating them. CDR3 nucleotide sequence: TGTGCCACCAGCAAAAGGGGGGGGGTGAACACTGAAGCTTTCTTT. Protein sequence: CATSKRGGVNTEAFF. Combining the CDR3 with reference TRBV15 and TRBJ1-1 gives the whole variable domain DAMVIQNPRYQVTQFGKPVTLSCSQTLNHNVMYWYQQKSSQAPKLLFHYYDKDFNNEADTPDNFQSRRPNTSFCFLDIRSPGLGDTAMYLCATSKRGGVNTEAFFGQGTRLTVV.

The sample holds a few counts of this clonotype. This chain links TRBV7-6 with TRBJ2-7, with D possibly matching TRBD2 (5 bases). Between the trimmed V and J ends, which lost 5 bases and 6 bases, there was a span of 14 bases. This CDR3 has 13 residues. Looked up from germline, CDR1 is SGHVS and CDR2 is FNYEAQ. CDR3 DNA sequence: TGTGCCAGCAGCCTAAAAGCTGGAGGCGAGCAGTACTTC. It codes for CASSLKAGGEQYF.

This clonotype has more than one count but fewer than ten. The rearrangement links TRBV11-3 to TRBJ1-6; possible D gene TRBD1, 6 bases. This CDR3 comprises 16 residues. Germline CDR1 SGHNT, CDR2 YENEEA. Trimming removed 2 bases at V and 7 bases at J, with 15 bases between. The DNA for the CDR3 is TGTGCCAGCAGCTTAACCTCGACAGGCAGCAATTCACCCCTCCACTTT. Translating it yields CASSLTSTGSNSPLHF.

The gene calls are TRBV2 and TRBJ2-7; 9 bases line up with TRBD2. The length of the CDR3 is 16 residues. From germline, CDR1 is SNHLY and CDR2 FYNNEI. J gave up 2 bases and V 6 bases, and 11 bases lay outside the gene matches. The CDR3 coding sequence is TGTGCCAGCAGCCCAGGGGGGGCGGGAGGGCCCTACGAGCAGTACTTC. Translation gives CASSPGGAGGPYEQYF.

This clonotype was seen a few times. The chain couples TRBV6-5 to TRBJ1-5; D gene unclear. CDR3 size: 13 residues. Germline V lookup: CDR1 MNHEY, CDR2 SVGAGI. The V and J ends lost 6 bases and 4 bases respectively, with 10 bases between them. As DNA, the CDR3 is TGTGCCAGCAGCCTTCGACTTAATCAGCCCCAGCATTTT. Translated: CASSLRLNQPQHF.

The rearrangement joins TRBV5-1 to TRBJ2-5; 9 nucleotides line up with TRBD1. The CDR3 totals 16 residues. Germline V CDR1 and CDR2: SGHRS, YFSETQ. V dropped 7 bases and J dropped 0; count of bases not matched to a gene: 10. DNA for the CDR3: TGCGCCAGCGCGATTCACGGGACAGGGTACCAAGAGACCCAGTACTTC. This sequence encodes CASAIHGTGYQETQYF.

Only one count was recorded for this clonotype. The rearrangement joins TRBV7-2 to TRBJ2-7, with 13 bases identical to TRBD2. V was clipped by 5 bases and J by 6 bases; unmatched bases: 7. CDR3 size: 15 residues. Germline CDR1 and CDR2: SGHTA and FQGNSA. The DNA for the CDR3 is TGTGCCAGCAGCGAAACTAGCGGGAGGGCCGGCGAGCAGTACTTC. This translates into CASSETSGRAGEQYF.

In this sample, this clonotype turned up many times. The chain combines TRBV28 with TRBJ2-1; TRBD2 aligns across 10 bases. The germline gives CDR1 MDHEN, CDR2 SYDVKM. The CDR3 is made up of 17 amino acids. Unmatched junction bases numbered 14, after V lost 5 bases and J lost 7 bases. Here the CDR3 reads CASSPSSGRARLNEQFF. Written as DNA, the CDR3 is TGTGCCAGCAGTCCCTCGAGCGGGAGGGCTAGGCTGAATGAGCAGTTCTTC.

On this clonotype itself: A read error is possible here, since a much larger clone lies one base away. CDR3 nucleotide sequence: TGCGCCAGCAGCTTGGCGGGCGCAAATGAAAAACTGTTGTTT. Protein sequence: CASSLAGANEKLLF. This sequence joins TRBV5-1 and TRBJ1-4; D is unresolved. The V gene's germline CDR1 is SGHRS and CDR2 YFSETQ. The CDR3 length is 14 residues.

This chain uses TRBV7-2 with TRBJ2-3; D gene uncertain. The CDR3 consists of 11 residues. Trimming cost V 2 bases and J 5 bases, with 2 bases left between them. Germline V gene lookup returns CDR1 SGHTA and CDR2 FQGNSA. The CDR3 nucleotides are TGTGCCAGCAGCTTAAGAGATACGCAGTATTTT. Its protein product is CASSLRDTQYF.